The clone carrying this T cell receptor (beta chain) was found many times. A process of 5'RACE template switching, which added a universal primer site and UMIs, was used to make TCR cDNA. TCRdb re-analysed the 5' RACE reads in MiXCR, keeping a single row per CDR3 protein. Among roughly 30,000 distinct CDR3 sequences listed, over 9.5% were seen once. This specimen comes from a study of T cells after yellow fever vaccination. As for the study in general: Researchers used CD3, CD45RA, CCR7 and CD95 to sort out EM, EMRA, CM and Tscm memory subsets. The study's findings and limits: The sorted memory subsets sampled on day 0 contained almost no detectable vaccine-responding clonotypes. Abundant clonotypes (contaminants from the bulk population) could be present in FACS-sorted repertoires.

The origin of this receptor is a man between 18 and 35 years old who received the YFV17D yellow fever vaccine. The specimen comprised PBMCs, either bulk or a sorted T-cell subset (CD4+, CD8+, memory, or dextramer-sorted; not recorded which), sampled less than 16 days after the first yellow fever vaccination.

The CDR3 bases are TGCGCCAGCAGCTTGATAACAGAGAACACTGAAGCTTTCTTT. It is translated as CASSLITENTEAFF. V gene TRBV5-1 combines with J gene TRBJ1-1, with D uncertain. There are 14 residues in the CDR3. V lost 1 base, J lost 1 base, and 8 bases lay in between. CDR1 and CDR2 (germline): SGHRS, YFSETQ.